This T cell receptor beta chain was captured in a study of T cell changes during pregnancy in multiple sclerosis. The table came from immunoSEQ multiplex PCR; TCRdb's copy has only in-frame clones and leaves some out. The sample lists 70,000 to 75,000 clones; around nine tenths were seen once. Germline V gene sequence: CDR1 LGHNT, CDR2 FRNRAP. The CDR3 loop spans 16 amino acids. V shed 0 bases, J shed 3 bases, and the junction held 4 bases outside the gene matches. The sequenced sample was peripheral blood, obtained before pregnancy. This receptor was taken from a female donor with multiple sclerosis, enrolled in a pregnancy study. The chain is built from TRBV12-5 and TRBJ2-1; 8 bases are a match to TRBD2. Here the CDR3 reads CASGLVPGGSYNEQFF. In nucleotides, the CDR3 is TGTGCTAGTGGTTTGGTACCGGGAGGGAGCTACAATGAGCAGTTCTTC.